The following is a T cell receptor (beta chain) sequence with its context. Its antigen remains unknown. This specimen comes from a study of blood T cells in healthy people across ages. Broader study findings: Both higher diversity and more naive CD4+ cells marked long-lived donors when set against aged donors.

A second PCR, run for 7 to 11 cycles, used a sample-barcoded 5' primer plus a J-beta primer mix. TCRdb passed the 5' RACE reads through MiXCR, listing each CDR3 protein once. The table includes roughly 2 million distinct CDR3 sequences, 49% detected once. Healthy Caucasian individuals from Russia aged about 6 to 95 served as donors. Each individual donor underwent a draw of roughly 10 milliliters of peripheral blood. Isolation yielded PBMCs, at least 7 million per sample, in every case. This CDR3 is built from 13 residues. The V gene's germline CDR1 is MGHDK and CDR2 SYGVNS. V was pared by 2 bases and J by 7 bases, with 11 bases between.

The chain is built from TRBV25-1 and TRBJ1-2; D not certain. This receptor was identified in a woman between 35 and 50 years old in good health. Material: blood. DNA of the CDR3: TGTGCCAGCAGTGAAAGAATGGTTGGTGGCTACACCTTC. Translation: CASSERMVGGYTF.